The clone carrying this TCR beta chain was counted a few times. The record originates from a study of blood T cell repertoires in COVID-19. Here immunoSEQ multiplex PCR was the method, and the copy in TCRdb shows in-frame clones only, minus some. The table shows about 58,000 clones, with about 85% occurring only once. Germline CDR1 MNHEY, CDR2 SMNVEV (reference sequence). V lost 9 bases and J 0 bases, leaving 9 bases between the germline ends. CDR3 length: 14 residues. V usage is TRBV27 and J usage is TRBJ1-6, with a possible D match to TRBD1 (5 bases). Source material: peripheral blood. This receptor was obtained from a woman in her seventies with active COVID-19. The CDR3 is CASLDISYNSPLHF. The CDR3 DNA reads as TGTGCCAGTTTGGACATCTCCTATAATTCACCCCTCCACTTT.